The sequence of this TCR beta chain was determined in a study of blood T cells in healthy people across ages (dated by TCRdb to the mid-2010s). Regarding the study in general: In model experiments, roughly one uniquely barcoded TCR beta cDNA molecule per two T cells was captured by template switching. To track age-related changes in TCR beta repertoire diversity, the study relied on deep sequencing normalized with unique cDNA molecular identifiers. Donors were grouped into four age groups: young (average about 15 years), middle-aged (around 39), aged (around 62) and long-lived (over 80). To avoid experimental bias, donors of different ages were randomly spread across the sequencing lanes. Using the same blood draw, the study looked at two additional independent replicas of 1 million unique cDNA reads for two donors, one aged 18 to 30 and the other aged 80 or older. The investigation overall reported the following: A strong correlation was found between observed TCR beta diversity and the percentage of naive T cells measured by flow cytometry. Estimates of total diversity based on one million sequenced T cells were considered lower bounds and underestimates. Because donor CMV infection status was unknown, age-related changes in expanded clonotypes were potentially confounded. Bulk unsorted PBMC profiling prevented conclusive comparison of naive and antigen-experienced compartments. Compared with the aged group, the long-lived group had more naive CD4+ T cells, fewer expanded clones and increased TCR diversity, suggesting age selection. Observed TCR beta diversity per million T cells fell roughly linearly with age, and a significant reduction was already apparent by age around 39.

Systemically healthy Caucasian individuals from Russia, around 39 in total and aged about 6 to 95 years, were included as donors. Roughly 9 milliliters of peripheral blood were drawn from each donor into EDTA-treated Vacutainer tubes. PBMCs were isolated by Ficoll-Paque density-gradient centrifugation, with at least 6.5 million obtained per sample. Total RNA was extracted from PBMCs with Trizol reagent, with at least 5.5 micrograms obtained per sample. For every donor, an aliquot of PBMCs went through flow cytometry to measure the percentages of naive CD45RAhigh/CD27high T cells. In regard to this clonotype: Its antigen remains undetermined. Base qualities are not recorded, but no much larger clone differs from it by a single base.

Spanning cysteine to phenylalanine, the CDR3 consists of 16 amino acids. The retained sequence is limited to the CDR3, 48 bases, with the frame set at the first base. The germline V gene specifies ENHRY as CDR1 and SYGVKD as CDR2. Preparation of the library involved 5' RACE. The listed sequencing device is Illumina HiSeq 2500. A second PCR of about 6 to 11 cycles was run with a J-beta primer mix and a sample-barcoded 5' primer. A template-switch 5' adaptor carrying 12 random nucleotides introduced a unique molecular identifier onto each TCR beta cDNA molecule. At least 2.5 million CDR3-containing paired-end reads were obtained from each sample. The Mint cDNA synthesis kit, primed by a TRBC-specific oligonucleotide, was used to synthesize first-strand cDNA from all RNA. Following uracil-DNA glycosylase treatment, all cDNA underwent a first 18-cycle PCR with the universal primers M1SS and BC2_uni_R. The authors' analysis ran thus. For normalization, 1 million high-quality reads, each with a distinct molecular identifier, were randomly selected from each sample. Instead of being binned into consensus sequences, reads that shared molecular identifiers were thrown out. CDR3 identification, clonotype clustering and error correction used MiTCR with a Q25 quality threshold and the strictest error-elimination algorithm. A nonparametric unseen species model with Euler transformation was used to estimate lower-bound total TCR beta diversity. TCRdb ran its own pipeline on the public reads, namely fastp trimming at Q25 and MiXCR clone calling, and kept in-frame beta chains. Records with the same CDR3 protein are collapsed into one entry carrying the most frequent genes and DNA. V and J calls and clone size were set by TCRdb, not the authors. The sample records approximately 690,000 distinct CDR3 sequences, approximately 40% of which are singletons. The ten largest make up about 30% of the sample.

Input material: blood. This receptor chain uses TRBV10-3 and TRBJ2-1, with 16 bases in between that match TRBD2. The DNA end lines up better with TRBJ2-7; the J call may be wrong. This TCR was recovered from an elderly man in good health. CDR3 reads: CAIRGTSGRAGNEQYF. The DNA reads as follows: TGTGCCATCCGCGGGACTAGCGGGAGGGCAGGGAATGAGCAGTACTTC.